Each of the 15 T cell receptor beta chains below was sequenced from the same sample in a study of breast tumors, draining lymph nodes, adjacent tissues. The lymph nodes were axillary draining lymph nodes from breast cancer patients. TCRdb re-called the multiplex PCR reads through MiXCR, storing one row per CDR3 protein. Here the sample spans about 130,000 distinct CDR3 sequences, around 21% being singletons. Sequencing was done on a sample of axillary lymph node tissue. These receptors were collected from a female donor with breast cancer. Some clones in this sample may be carry-over from other donors' samples.

Ten or more counts support this clonotype. The V and J genes are TRBV7-2 and TRBJ2-1; 8 bases match TRBD2. The CDR3 extends over 15 amino acids. The germline V gene encodes CDR1 SGHTA and CDR2 FQGNSA. With V trimmed by 4 bases and J by 5 bases, 7 bases remained unmatched. The chain's CDR3 is CASSSGGGGDNEQFF. Here the CDR3 DNA reads TGTGCCAGCAGCTCGGGGGGGGGGGGCGACAATGAGCAGTTCTTC.

As regards this clonotype: One end of the junction is discordant with germline, which a read error may explain. The chain uses TRBV18 and TRBJ2-5, with D hard to call. CDR1 and CDR2 (germline): KGHSH, LQKENI. This CDR3 spans 11 amino acids. The CDR3 sequence is CASSRREAQYF. CDR3 coding DNA: TGTGCCAGCTCACGCAGAGAGGCCCAGTACTTC.

The chain has TRBV28 and TRBJ1-2; a weak D match, TRBD1 (5 bases). The CDR3 sequence is 14 residues long. CDR1 MDHEN and CDR2 SYDVKM come from the germline V gene. V lost 4 bases, J lost 8 bases, and 17 bases lay in between. The CDR3 DNA reads as TGTGCCAGCAGTTCCGGTGGGGGGGGTGTCGGCTACACCTTC. It encodes CASSSGGGGVGYTF.

This clonotype appeared a single time. This may be a read error: a much more frequent sequence differs by one nucleotide. The chain has TRBV4-2 and TRBJ1-3; D possibly corresponds to TRBD1 (5 bases). The CDR3 extends over 16 amino acids. Looked up from germline, CDR1 is LGHNA and CDR2 is YNFKEQ. CDR3 in amino acids: CASSRGDGSSGSTIYF. CDR3 nucleotide sequence: TGTGCCAGCAGCCGGGGGGACGGGAGCTCTGGAAGCACCATATATTTT.

The table lists this clonotype with a count of one. Just one base apart from a much larger clone, this may be a read error. The chain is built from TRBV3-1 and TRBJ2-7; a weak D match, TRBD2 (6 bases). The CDR3 consists of 15 residues. From germline, CDR1 is LGHDT and CDR2 YNNKEL (reference sequence). V was pared by 1 base and J by 0 bases, with 10 bases between. CDR3 residues: CASSQGRSGSYEQYF. The DNA of the CDR3 is TGTGCCAGCAGCCAAGGTCGTAGCGGCTCCTACGAGCAGTACTTC.

This clonotype came up many times. The J gene is TRBJ2-3, the V gene TRBV5-6; either TRBD1 or TRBD2 may fit D (6 bases each). The V gene's germline CDR1 is SGHDT and CDR2 YYEEEE. The CDR3 has 15 amino acids. V shed 3 bases and J shed 2 bases, with 13 bases lying between them. The CDR3 loop reads CASSSLGGFTDTQYF. The CDR3 DNA follows: TGTGCCAGCAGCTCACTAGGGGGGTTCACAGATACGCAGTATTTT.

This clonotype was seen repeatedly, ten times or more. This chain uses TRBV5-6 with TRBJ1-3; maybe TRBD1 (6 bases). The V and J ends lost 0 bases and 6 bases respectively, with 10 bases between them. Germline V CDR1 and CDR2: SGHDT, YYEEEE. This CDR3 contains 14 residues. CDR3 DNA: TGTGCCAGCAGCTTGGTAGGACAGCTAAACACCATATATTTT. This encodes CASSLVGQLNTIYF.

This clonotype was counted between two and nine times. The genes are TRBV28 and TRBJ1-2, with 10 bases fitting TRBD1. V dropped 5 bases and J dropped 8; count of bases not matched to a gene: 17. In germline, CDR1 is MDHEN, CDR2 SYDVKM. CDR3 length: 17 amino acids. The CDR3 sequence: CASSRGDGTGEEGGYTF. The CDR3 DNA sequence: TGTGCCAGCAGTCGGGGGGACGGGACAGGGGAAGAGGGGGGCTACACCTTC.

The table lists this clonotype with many counts. The chain combines TRBV7-9 with TRBJ2-1; 10 bases are shared with TRBD2. The CDR3 loop spans 14 amino acids. The J segment lost 10 bases and the V segment lost 5 bases, leaving 8 bases of the junction unmatched. Germline lookup yields CDR1 SEHNR and CDR2 FQNEAQ (reference sequence). The CDR3 DNA follows: TGTGCCAGCAGCCACGGACTAGCGGACGGGGAGCAGTTCTTC. Protein: CASSHGLADGEQFF.

The sample holds many counts of this clonotype. The genes are TRBV28 and TRBJ1-6; 9 positions match TRBD1. The V gene end was trimmed by 6 bases and the J gene end by 9 bases; junction bases not matched to a gene: 15. The CDR3 totals 17 residues. The germline V gene has CDR1 MDHEN and CDR2 SYDVKM. The CDR3 reads CASSARGTGFWISPLHF. Here the CDR3 DNA reads TGTGCCAGCAGCGCTAGGGGGACAGGGTTTTGGATTTCACCCCTCCACTTT.

This chain's CDR3 is CASSSGAGYEQYF. CDR3 DNA sequence: TGTGCCAGCAGCTCGGGGGCGGGATACGAGCAGTACTTC. The rearrangement joins TRBV5-5 to TRBJ2-7; D might be TRBD1 or TRBD2, each matching 6 bases. The CDR3 is 13 residues long. V lost 3 bases to trimming and J lost 4 bases, with 11 bases between them. Germline CDR1 and CDR2: SGHKS and YYEKEE (reference sequence).

Concerning this clonotype: The junction departs from the called germline gene at one end, perhaps through a read error. V usage is TRBV20-1 and J usage is TRBJ1-3; D call uncertain. CDR1 is DFQATT and CDR2 is SNEGSKA in the germline V gene (reference sequence). This CDR3 region has 14 residues. CDR3 in amino acids: CGAKRPDSGNTIYF. The CDR3 nucleotides are TGCGGTGCTAAGCGTCCTGACTCTGGAAACACTATATATTTT.

This clonotype was seen many times. This chain connects TRBV20-1 to TRBJ2-3, with 8 bases aligning to TRBD2. Per the germline V gene, CDR1 is DFQATT and CDR2 is SNEGSKA (reference sequence). J lost 4 bases, V lost 1 base, and 7 bases had no gene match. CDR3 length: 15 residues. The CDR3 sequence: CSARVGSGTSDTQYF. In DNA, the CDR3 is TGCAGTGCTAGAGTGGGTAGCGGGACATCAGATACGCAGTATTTT.

V gene TRBV7-2 combines with J gene TRBJ2-7; TRBD2 agrees at 14 bases. V was pared by 1 base and J by 6 bases, with 5 bases of the junction left unmatched. CDR1 SGHTA and CDR2 FQGNSA come from the germline V gene. The CDR3 runs to 16 residues. The CDR3 spells CASSLVGLAGVREQYF. For the CDR3, the DNA is TGTGCCAGCAGCTTAGTGGGACTAGCGGGAGTGCGCGAGCAGTACTTC. Looking up the rest from reference TRBV7-2 and TRBJ2-7 gives the full variable domain: GAGVSQSPSNKVTEKGKDVELRCDPISGHTALYWYRQSLGQGLEFLIYFQGNSAPDKSGLPSDRFSAERTGGSVSTLTIQRTQQEDSAVYLCASSLVGLAGVREQYFGPGTRLTVT.

This clonotype was detected ten times or more. The chain couples TRBV5-8 to TRBJ2-7; D is possibly TRBD2 (6 bases). Germline V gene lookup returns CDR1 SGHTS and CDR2 YDEGEE. V lost 4 bases and J lost 1, with 15 bases in between. This CDR3 comprises 15 residues. In DNA, the CDR3 is TGTGCCAGCAGCCCGGGGACTTCGCCTTCCTACGAGCAGTACTTC. Its translation is CASSPGTSPSYEQYF.